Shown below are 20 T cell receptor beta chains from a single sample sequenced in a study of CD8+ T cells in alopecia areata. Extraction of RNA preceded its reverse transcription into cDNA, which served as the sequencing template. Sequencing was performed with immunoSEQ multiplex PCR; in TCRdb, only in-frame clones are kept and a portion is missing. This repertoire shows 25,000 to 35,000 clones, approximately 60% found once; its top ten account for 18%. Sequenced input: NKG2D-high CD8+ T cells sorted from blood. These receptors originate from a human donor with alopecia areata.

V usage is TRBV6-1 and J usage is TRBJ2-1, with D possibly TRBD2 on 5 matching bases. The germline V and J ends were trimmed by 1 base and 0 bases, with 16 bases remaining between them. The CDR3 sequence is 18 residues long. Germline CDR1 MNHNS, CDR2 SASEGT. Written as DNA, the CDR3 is TGTGCCAGCAGTGAAGGTTTCGGGGAAATACGCTCCTACAATGAGCAGTTCTTC. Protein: CASSEGFGEIRSYNEQFF.

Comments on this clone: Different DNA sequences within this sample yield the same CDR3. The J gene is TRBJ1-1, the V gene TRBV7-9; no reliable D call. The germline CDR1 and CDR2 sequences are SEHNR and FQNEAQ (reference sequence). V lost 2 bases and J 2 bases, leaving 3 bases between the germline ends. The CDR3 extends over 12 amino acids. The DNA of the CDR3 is TGTGCCAGCAGCTTACTTAACACTGAAGCTTTCTTT. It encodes CASSLLNTEAFF. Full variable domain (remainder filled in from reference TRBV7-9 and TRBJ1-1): DTGVSQNPRHKITKRGQNVTFRCDPISEHNRLYWYRQTLGQGPEFLTYFQNEAQLEKSRLLSDRFSAERPKGSFSTLEIQRTEQGDSAMYLCASSLLNTEAFFGQGTRLTVV.

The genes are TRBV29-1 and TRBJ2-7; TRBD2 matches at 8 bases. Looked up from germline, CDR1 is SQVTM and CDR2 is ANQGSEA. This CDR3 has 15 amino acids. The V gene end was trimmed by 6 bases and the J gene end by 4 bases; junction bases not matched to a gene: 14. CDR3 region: CSVKPGLGVLYEQYF. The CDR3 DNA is TGCAGCGTCAAACCGGGACTAGGGGTCTTATACGAGCAGTACTTC.

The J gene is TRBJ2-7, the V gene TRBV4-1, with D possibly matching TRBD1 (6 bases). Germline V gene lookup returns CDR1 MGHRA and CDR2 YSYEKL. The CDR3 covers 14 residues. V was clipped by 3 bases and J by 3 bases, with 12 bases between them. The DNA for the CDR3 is TGCGCCAGCAGCCATGCTAAACAGGGCTACGAGCAGTACTTC. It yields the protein CASSHAKQGYEQYF.

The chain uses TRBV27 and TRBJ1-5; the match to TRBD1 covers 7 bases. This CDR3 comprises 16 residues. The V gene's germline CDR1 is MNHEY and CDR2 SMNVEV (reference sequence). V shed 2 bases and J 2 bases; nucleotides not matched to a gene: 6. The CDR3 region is CASSLNSDRGNQPQHF. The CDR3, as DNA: TGTGCCAGCAGTTTAAACTCTGACAGGGGCAATCAGCCCCAGCATTTT.

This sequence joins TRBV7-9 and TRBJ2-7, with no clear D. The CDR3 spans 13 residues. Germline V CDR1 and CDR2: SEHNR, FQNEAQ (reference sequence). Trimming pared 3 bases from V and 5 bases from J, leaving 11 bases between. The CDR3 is CASSFPTRDEQYF. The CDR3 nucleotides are TGTGCCAGCAGCTTCCCGACTCGGGACGAGCAGTACTTC. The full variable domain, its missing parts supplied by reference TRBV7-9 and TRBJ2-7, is DTGVSQNPRHKITKRGQNVTFRCDPISEHNRLYWYRQTLGQGPEFLTYFQNEAQLEKSRLLSDRFSAERPKGSFSTLEIQRTEQGDSAMYLCASSFPTRDEQYFGPGTRLTVT.

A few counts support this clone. The CDR3 loop is CASSFRGSSYEQYF. CDR3 coding DNA: TGTGCCAGCAGTTTCAGGGGTAGCTCCTACGAGCAGTACTTC. The chain is built from TRBV27 and TRBJ2-7, with D perhaps TRBD1 (6 bases). CDR3 size: 14 residues. Germline V gene lookup returns CDR1 MNHEY and CDR2 SMNVEV (reference sequence). Trimming cost V 3 bases and J 0 bases, with 9 bases left between them.

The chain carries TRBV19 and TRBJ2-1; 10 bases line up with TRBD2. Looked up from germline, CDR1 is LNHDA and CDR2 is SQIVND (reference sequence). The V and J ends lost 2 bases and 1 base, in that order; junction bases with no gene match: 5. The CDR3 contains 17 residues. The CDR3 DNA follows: TGTGCCAGTAGTATACAGACTAGCGGGCGGTCCTACAATGAGCAGTTCTTC. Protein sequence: CASSIQTSGRSYNEQFF.

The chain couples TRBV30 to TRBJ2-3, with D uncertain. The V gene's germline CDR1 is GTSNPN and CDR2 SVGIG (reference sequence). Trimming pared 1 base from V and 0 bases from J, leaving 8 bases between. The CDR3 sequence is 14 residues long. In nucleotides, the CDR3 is TGTGCCTGGAGTGGATCGGTTAGCACAGATACGCAGTATTTT. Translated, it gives CAWSGSVSTDTQYF.

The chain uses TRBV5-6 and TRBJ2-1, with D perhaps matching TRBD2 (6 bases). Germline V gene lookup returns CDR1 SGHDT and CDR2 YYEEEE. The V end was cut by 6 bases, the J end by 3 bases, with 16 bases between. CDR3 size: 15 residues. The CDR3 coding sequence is TGTGCCAGCATAGAGGACGGGAGAGTCTACAATGAGCAGTTCTTC. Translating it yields CASIEDGRVYNEQFF.

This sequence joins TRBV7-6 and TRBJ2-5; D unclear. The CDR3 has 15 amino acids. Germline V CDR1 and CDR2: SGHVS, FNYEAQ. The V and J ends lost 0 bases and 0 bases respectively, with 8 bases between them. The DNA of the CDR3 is TGTGCCAGCAGCTTAGCTTGGCGGTACCAAGAGACCCAGTACTTC. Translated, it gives CASSLAWRYQETQYF.

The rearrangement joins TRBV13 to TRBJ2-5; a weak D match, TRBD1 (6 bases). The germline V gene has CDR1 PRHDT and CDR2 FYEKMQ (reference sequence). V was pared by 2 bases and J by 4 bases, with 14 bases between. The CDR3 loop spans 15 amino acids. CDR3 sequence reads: CASSLNQGLGETQYF. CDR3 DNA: TGTGCCAGCAGCTTAAATCAGGGGCTGGGAGAGACCCAGTACTTC.

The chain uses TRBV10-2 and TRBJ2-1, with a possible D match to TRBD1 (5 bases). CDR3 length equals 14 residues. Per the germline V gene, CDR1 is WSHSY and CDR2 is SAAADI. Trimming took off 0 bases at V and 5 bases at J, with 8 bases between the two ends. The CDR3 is CASSESTGHNEQFF. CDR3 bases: TGCGCCAGCAGTGAGTCAACAGGCCACAATGAGCAGTTCTTC.

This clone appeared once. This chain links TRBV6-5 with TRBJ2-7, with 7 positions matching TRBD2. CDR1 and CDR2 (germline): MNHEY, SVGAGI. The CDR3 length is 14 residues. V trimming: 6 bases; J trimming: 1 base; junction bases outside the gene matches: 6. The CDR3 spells CASSPGGGSYEQYF. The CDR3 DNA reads TGTGCCAGCAGCCCCGGGGGAGGGTCCTACGAGCAGTACTTC.

The chain's CDR3 is CASSFSGGDRTQYF. CDR3 sequence (DNA): TGTGCCAGCAGCTTTTCTGGCGGGGATCGTACGCAGTATTTT. The chain recombines TRBV5-4 with TRBJ2-3; weak D call: TRBD2 (6 bases). CDR3 length equals 14 residues. Trimming removed 2 bases at V and 8 bases at J, with 15 bases between. Germline V gene lookup returns CDR1 SGHNT and CDR2 YYREEE (reference sequence).

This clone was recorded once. DNA for the CDR3: TGTGCCAGCAGCTTAGCCGACAGTACCTACGAGCAGTACTTC. Its translation: CASSLADSTYEQYF. The V gene is TRBV7-9, the J gene TRBJ2-7; D is possibly TRBD1 (5 bases). V gave up 0 bases and J gave up 2 bases, with 8 bases separating them. The CDR3 sequence is 14 residues long. CDR1 SEHNR and CDR2 FQNEAQ come from the germline V gene (reference sequence).

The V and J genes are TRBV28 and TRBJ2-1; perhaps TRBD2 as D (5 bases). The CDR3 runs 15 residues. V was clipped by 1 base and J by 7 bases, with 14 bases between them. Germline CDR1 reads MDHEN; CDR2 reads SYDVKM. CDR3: CASSLFVWEINEQFF. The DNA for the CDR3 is TGTGCCAGCAGTTTATTCGTCTGGGAGATAAATGAGCAGTTCTTC.

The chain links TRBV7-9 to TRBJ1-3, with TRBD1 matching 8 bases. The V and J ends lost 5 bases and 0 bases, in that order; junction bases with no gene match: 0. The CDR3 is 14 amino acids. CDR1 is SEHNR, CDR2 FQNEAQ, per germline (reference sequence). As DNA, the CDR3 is TGTGCCAGCAGCACAGGGGGCTCTGGAAACACCATATATTTT. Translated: CASSTGGSGNTIYF.

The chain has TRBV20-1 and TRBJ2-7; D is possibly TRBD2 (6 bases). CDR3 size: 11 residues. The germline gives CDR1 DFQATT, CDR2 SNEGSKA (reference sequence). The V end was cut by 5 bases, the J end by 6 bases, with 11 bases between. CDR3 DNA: TGCAGTGCTCGCCTTAGCGGCGAGCAGTACTTC. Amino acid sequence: CSARLSGEQYF.

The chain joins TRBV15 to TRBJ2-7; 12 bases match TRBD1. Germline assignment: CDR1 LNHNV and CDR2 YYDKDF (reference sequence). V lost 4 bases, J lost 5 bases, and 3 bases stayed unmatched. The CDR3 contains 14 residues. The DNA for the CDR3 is TGTGCCACCAGCATCGGGACAGGGGGCCACGAGCAGTACTTC. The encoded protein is CATSIGTGGHEQYF.